This T cell receptor (beta chain) emerged from a study of blood T cell repertoires in COVID-19 (dated by TCRdb to 2020 to 2022). For the wider study: Samples from collaborators originated in the United States, Italy and Spain and spanned both the acute and convalescent phases of COVID-19. The prospective study material was composed of cDNA or gDNA derived from T cells, B-cell-depleted T cells, or PBMCs. Subjects who had been exposed to COVID-19, were actively infected with it, or had recovered from it provided the deeply sampled blood TCRbeta repertoires that made up the dataset. A freely available public database, intended as a resource for researchers studying the immune response to SARS-CoV-2, is where the repertoires were released. Samples were obtained from the ongoing ImmuneRACE study (first 160 participants) and from about 1,300 subjects provided by 6 global collaborators. The sample metadata nearly always contained a de-identified subject ID, COVID-19 status, age in years and sex. Where available, HLA class I and class II types were obtained from metadata supplied by the sample provider rather than from assay-based typing. On the study overall, not on this receptor specifically: The amount of clinical and demographic metadata varied by source and participant and was provided uncurated.

Regarding this clone: The antigen this receptor binds is unknown. Base-call qualities are not available, and no considerably larger clone is one nucleotide away.

TCRbeta CDR3 regions were amplified from genomic DNA by means of the immunoSEQ Assay, a bias-controlled multiplex PCR. Turning to the authors' computational methods: Nucleated cell counts per sample were estimated from amplification of reference gene primers within the assay. To quantify the absolute abundance of each unique TCRbeta CDR3 rearrangement, sequence reads were collapsed and filtered. Productive Simpson clonality was computed per sample as the square root of Simpson's diversity index over productive rearrangements. The immuneACCESS repertoire file appears here via TCRdb, limited to in-frame rearrangements. These files lack a portion of the clones; in checked studies, under half of the deficit traces to unresolved V genes, and the cause of the others is not known. That table is the source of V, J and clone size, and D and trimming were worked out from the DNA. The sample table shows roughly 72,000 clones, and approximately 79% are seen once. The top ten hold 5.4% of the sample.

Whole blood was collected in K2EDTA tubes by collaborating institutions according to the institutions' own protocols. For TCRbeta analysis, collaborators shipped samples in one of three forms: frozen whole blood, isolated PBMCs, or DNA extracted from either of those sample types. The source material was peripheral blood. The source of this sequence is a woman of 80 years or more with active or convalescent COVID-19.

CDR3 loop: CASSYSSVDEQYF. The DNA sequence reads TGTGCCAGCAGTTACTCGTCCGTAGACGAGCAGTACTTC. The chain couples TRBV6-6 to TRBJ2-7; the D gene lacks a confident call. The germline V gene (reference sequence) specifies MNHNY as CDR1 and SVGAGI as CDR2. V loses 0 bases, J loses 5 bases, and the germline ends lie 8 bases apart. The CDR3 runs 13 residues from the cysteine to the phenylalanine. Only the CDR3 DNA is retained, 39 bases long and in frame from the first base.